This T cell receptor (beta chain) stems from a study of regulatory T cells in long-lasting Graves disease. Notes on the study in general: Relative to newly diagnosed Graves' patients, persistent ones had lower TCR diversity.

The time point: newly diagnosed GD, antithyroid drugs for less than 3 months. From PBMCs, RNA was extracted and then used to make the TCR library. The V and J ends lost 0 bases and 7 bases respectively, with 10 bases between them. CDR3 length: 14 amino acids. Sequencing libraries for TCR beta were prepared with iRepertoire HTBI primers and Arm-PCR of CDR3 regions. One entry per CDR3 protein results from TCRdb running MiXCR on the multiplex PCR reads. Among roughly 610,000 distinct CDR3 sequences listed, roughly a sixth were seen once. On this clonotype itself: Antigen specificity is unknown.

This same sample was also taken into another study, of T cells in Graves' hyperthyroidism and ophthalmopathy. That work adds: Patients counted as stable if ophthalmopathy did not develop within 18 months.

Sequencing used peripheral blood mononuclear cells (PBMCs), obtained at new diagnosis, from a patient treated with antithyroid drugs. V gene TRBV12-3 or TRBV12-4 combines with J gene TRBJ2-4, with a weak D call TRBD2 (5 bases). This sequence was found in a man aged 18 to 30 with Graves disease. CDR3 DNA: TGTGCCAGCAGTTTAGCGGGAGAGCGGAACATTCAGTACTTC. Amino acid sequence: CASSLAGERNIQYF.